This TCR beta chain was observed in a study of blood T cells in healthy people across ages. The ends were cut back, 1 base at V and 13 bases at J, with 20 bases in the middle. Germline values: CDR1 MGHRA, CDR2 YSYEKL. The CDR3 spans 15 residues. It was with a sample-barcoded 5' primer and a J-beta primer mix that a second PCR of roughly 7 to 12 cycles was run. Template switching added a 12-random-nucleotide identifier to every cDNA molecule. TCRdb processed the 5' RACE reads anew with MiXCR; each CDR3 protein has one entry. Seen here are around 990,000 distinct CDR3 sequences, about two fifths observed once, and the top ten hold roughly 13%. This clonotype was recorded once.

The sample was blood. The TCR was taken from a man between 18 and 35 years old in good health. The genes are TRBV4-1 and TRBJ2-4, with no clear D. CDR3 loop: CASSQGERSYNEQYF. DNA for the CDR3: TGCGCCAGCAGCCAAGGGGAAAGGTCCTACAATGAGCAGTACTTC.